This entry lists 18 T cell receptor beta chains sequenced from one sample in a study of blood T cell repertoires in COVID-19. The repertoire was sequenced with immunoSEQ multiplex PCR; TCRdb's copy has only in-frame clones and lacks some. Of over 30,000 clones listed, around 80% are singletons. Sequences were obtained from peripheral blood. The receptors here all came from a man older than 75 with active or convalescent COVID-19.

The rearrangement links TRBV7-9 to TRBJ2-7; 7 bases match TRBD2. Trimming removed 4 bases from V and 3 bases from J; junction bases left unmatched: 6. CDR1 SEHNR and CDR2 FQNEAQ come from the germline V gene (reference sequence). The CDR3 length is 14 residues. The DNA for the CDR3 is TGTGCCAGCAGCTCCCTAGCGGAGAGCTACGAGCAGTACTTC. Translating it yields CASSSLAESYEQYF.

Only one count was recorded for this clone. This chain connects TRBV7-9 to TRBJ2-4, with 10 positions matching TRBD1. The CDR3 is made up of 13 amino acids. V dropped 1 base and J dropped 11; count of bases not matched to a gene: 2. CDR1 and CDR2 from the germline V gene are SEHNR and FQNEAQ (reference sequence). CDR3 protein: CASSLGTGGFQYF. The CDR3 nucleotides read TGTGCCAGCAGCTTAGGGACAGGGGGGTTTCAGTACTTC.

This clone was observed a few times. The chain uses TRBV27 and TRBJ1-1; D call uncertain. Germline CDR1 reads MNHEY; CDR2 reads SMNVEV (reference sequence). The CDR3 extends over 14 amino acids. The ends were cut back, 8 bases at V and 6 bases at J, with 19 bases in the middle. CDR3 sequence (DNA): TGTGCCAGCGCTCCTCCTAACGCGCGGGCTGAAGCTTTCTTT. Protein: CASAPPNARAEAFF.

The V gene is TRBV7-2, the J gene TRBJ2-7; D gene uncertain. Trimming left V 2 bases short and J 0 bases short, with 14 bases between. There are 16 residues in the CDR3. Germline-derived CDR1 and CDR2 are SGHTA and FQGNSA. In DNA, the CDR3 is TGTGCCAGCAGCTTAACCTCTACAGTAAGCTCCTACGAGCAGTACTTC. This gives the protein CASSLTSTVSSYEQYF.

The rearrangement links TRBV29-1 to TRBJ1-5, with TRBD1 matching 7 bases. The CDR3 contains 13 residues. Germline trimming cut 6 bases from V and 2 bases from J; bases unmatched to any gene: 4. Germline CDR1 is SQVTM and CDR2 is ANQGSEA. CDR3 nucleotides: TGCAGCGTAGAAACAGGGGGCAATCAGCCCCAGCATTTT. Translated, it gives CSVETGGNQPQHF.

V gene TRBV7-9 combines with J gene TRBJ1-2, with TRBD1 as a possible D gene (6 bases). The CDR3 is 13 amino acids. V gave up 5 bases and J gave up 3 bases, with 10 bases separating them. Germline V CDR1 and CDR2: SEHNR, FQNEAQ (reference sequence). CDR3 nucleotide sequence: TGTGCCAGCAGCCAGGGGTCCCACTATGGCTACACCTTC. Translated, it gives CASSQGSHYGYTF.

The chain combines TRBV5-1 with TRBJ1-4; a possible D gene is TRBD1 (5 bases). Trimming shortened V by 3 bases and J by 8 bases, and 14 bases separated the two germline ends. The CDR3 spans 14 residues. Germline V lookup: CDR1 SGHRS, CDR2 YFSETQ. In DNA form, the CDR3 reads TGCGCCAGCAGCTGGACCGACAGACGGGAAAAACTGTTTTTT. Translating it yields CASSWTDRREKLFF.

This sequence joins TRBV19 and TRBJ2-7, with TRBD2 matching over 10 bases. Looked up from germline, CDR1 is LNHDA and CDR2 is SQIVND (reference sequence). CDR3 size: 16 residues. In DNA form, the CDR3 reads TGTGCTACCAGTAAGTCGCCTAGCGGGAGCTCCTACGAGCAGTACTTC. Protein sequence: CATSKSPSGSSYEQYF.

The rearrangement joins TRBV20-1 to TRBJ2-6; D is uncertain. Germline V gives CDR1 DFQATT, CDR2 SNEGSKA (reference sequence). CDR3 size: 15 residues. The V and J ends lost 3 bases and 0 bases respectively, with 9 bases between them. Written as DNA, the CDR3 is TGCAGTGCTAGTCTCAGTTACTCTGGGGCCAACGTCCTGACTTTC. This gives the protein CSASLSYSGANVLTF.

The rearrangement uses TRBV28 and TRBJ1-6; D is perhaps TRBD1 (6 bases). The CDR3 totals 17 residues. Germline V gene lookup returns CDR1 MDHEN and CDR2 SYDVKM. The V gene lost 7 bases and the J gene lost 13 bases, with 29 bases spanning the gap. The chain's CDR3 is CASKGTLRRDIIHPLHF. The CDR3, as DNA: TGTGCCAGCAAAGGGACATTGCGTCGAGATATAATTCACCCCCTCCACTTT.

The V call is TRBV6-6, the J call TRBJ2-7; 7 bases align to TRBD1. V shed 4 bases and J 3 bases; nucleotides not matched to a gene: 9. The germline V gene encodes CDR1 MNHNY and CDR2 SVGAGI (reference sequence). The CDR3 has 15 residues. CDR3 amino acids: CASSFELRDSYEQYF. The CDR3 coding sequence is TGTGCCAGCAGTTTCGAACTCCGGGACAGCTACGAGCAGTACTTC.

This chain uses TRBV5-5 with TRBJ1-2; 9 bases match TRBD1. Germline V gives CDR1 SGHKS, CDR2 YYEKEE (reference sequence). The CDR3 spans 17 residues. V lost 1 base to trimming and J lost 6 bases; unmatched junction nucleotides: 13. CDR3: CASSLKVLGQGIDGYTF. Written as DNA, the CDR3 is TGTGCCAGCAGCTTGAAAGTACTTGGACAGGGGATAGATGGCTACACCTTC. Based on the CDR3 plus reference TRBV5-5 and TRBJ1-2, the full variable domain is DAGVTQSPTHLIKTRGQQVTLRCSPISGHKSVSWYQQVLGQGPQFIFQYYEKEERGRGNFPDRFSARQFPNYSSELNVNALLLGDSALYLCASSLKVLGQGIDGYTFGSGTRLTVV.

The gene calls are TRBV10-3 and TRBJ2-5, with TRBD2 matching over 7 bases. The CDR3 runs to 14 residues. CDR1 is ENHRY and CDR2 is SYGVKD in the germline V gene. With V trimmed by 6 bases and J by 0 bases, 4 bases remained unmatched. CDR3 amino acids: CAIRELANQETQYF. CDR3 nucleotide sequence: TGTGCCATCAGAGAACTAGCGAACCAAGAGACCCAGTACTTC.

The chain joins TRBV7-9 to TRBJ2-3, with 7 bases identical to TRBD1. CDR1 SEHNR and CDR2 FQNEAQ come from the germline V gene (reference sequence). J gave up 3 bases and V 5 bases, and 14 bases lay outside the gene matches. The CDR3 loop spans 17 amino acids. CDR3 in amino acids: CASSASPHRGGTDTQYF. As DNA, the CDR3 is TGTGCCAGCAGCGCTTCCCCCCACAGGGGTGGGACAGATACGCAGTATTTT.

The V and J genes are TRBV9 and TRBJ2-1; D gene ambiguous. V shed 0 bases and J shed 0 bases, with 7 bases lying between them. The CDR3 has 15 residues. Per germline, CDR1 SGDLS and CDR2 YYNGEE. Written as DNA, the CDR3 is TGTGCCAGCAGCGTAGTTCCGGGCTCCTACAATGAGCAGTTCTTC. Its translation: CASSVVPGSYNEQFF.

A single count supports this clone. This rearrangement joins TRBV30 to TRBJ1-5, with 7 bases that match TRBD1. Trimming cost V 1 base and J 1 base; bases outside gene matches: 1. CDR3 length: 14 amino acids. CDR1 GTSNPN and CDR2 SVGIG come from the germline V gene (reference sequence). The CDR3 is CAWSGTGSNQPQHF. The DNA for the CDR3 is TGTGCCTGGAGTGGGACAGGCAGCAATCAGCCCCAGCATTTT.

This chain connects TRBV27 to TRBJ2-2; maybe TRBD2 (5 bases). The germline V gene has CDR1 MNHEY and CDR2 SMNVEV (reference sequence). The germline V and J ends were trimmed by 3 bases and 4 bases, with 9 bases remaining between them. The CDR3 is 14 residues long. The CDR3 coding sequence is TGTGCCAGCAGTTTTTCGGGGATCACCGGGGAGCTGTTTTTT. It yields the protein CASSFSGITGELFF.

This clone was seen only once. The chain recombines TRBV3-1 (or the pseudogene TRBV3-2) with TRBJ1-6; 9 bases align to TRBD1. The CDR3 runs 15 residues. After removal of 3 bases from V and 8 bases from J, the junction contained 5 bases not matched to a gene. Germline CDR1 and CDR2: LGHDT and YNNKEL (reference sequence). CDR3 sequence reads: CASSQGTGFYSPLHF. The CDR3 nucleotides are TGTGCCAGCAGCCAGGGGACAGGGTTTTATTCACCCCTCCACTTT.